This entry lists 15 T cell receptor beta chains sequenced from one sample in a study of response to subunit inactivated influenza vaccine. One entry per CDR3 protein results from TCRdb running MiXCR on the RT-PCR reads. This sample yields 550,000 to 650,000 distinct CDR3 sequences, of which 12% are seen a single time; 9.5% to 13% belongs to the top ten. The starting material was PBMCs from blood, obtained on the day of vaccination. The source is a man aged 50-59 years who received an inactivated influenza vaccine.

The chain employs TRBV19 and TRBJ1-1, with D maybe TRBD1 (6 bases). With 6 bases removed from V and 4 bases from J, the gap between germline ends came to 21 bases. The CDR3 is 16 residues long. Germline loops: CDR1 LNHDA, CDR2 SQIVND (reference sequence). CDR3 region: CASRAVRGPRGTEAFF. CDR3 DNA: TGTGCCAGTAGAGCAGTTCGGGGCCCCAGGGGCACTGAAGCTTTCTTT.

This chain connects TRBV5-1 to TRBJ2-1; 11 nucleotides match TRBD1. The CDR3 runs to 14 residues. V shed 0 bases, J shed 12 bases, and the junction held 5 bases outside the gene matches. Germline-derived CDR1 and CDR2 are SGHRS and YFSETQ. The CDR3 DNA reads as TGCGCCAGCAGCTTGGCGGGACAGGGGGAAGCGCAGTTCTTC. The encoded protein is CASSLAGQGEAQFF.

The DNA of the CDR3 is TGCAGTGCTAGCGGGGACAGGGGATTCTACGAGCAGTACTTC. Protein: CSASGDRGFYEQYF. The J gene is TRBJ2-7, the V gene TRBV20-1; TRBD1 matches 10 bases. Unmatched junction bases numbered 5, after V lost 3 bases and J lost 3 bases. The CDR3 runs 14 residues. CDR1 and CDR2 (germline): DFQATT, SNEGSKA (reference sequence).

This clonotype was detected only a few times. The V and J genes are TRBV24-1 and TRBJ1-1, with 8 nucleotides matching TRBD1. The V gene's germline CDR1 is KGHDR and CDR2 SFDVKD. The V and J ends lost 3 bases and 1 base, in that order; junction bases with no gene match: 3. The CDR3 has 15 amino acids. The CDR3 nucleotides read TGTGCCACCAGTGATCGAGGGACAGGGAACACTGAAGCTTTCTTT. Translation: CATSDRGTGNTEAFF.

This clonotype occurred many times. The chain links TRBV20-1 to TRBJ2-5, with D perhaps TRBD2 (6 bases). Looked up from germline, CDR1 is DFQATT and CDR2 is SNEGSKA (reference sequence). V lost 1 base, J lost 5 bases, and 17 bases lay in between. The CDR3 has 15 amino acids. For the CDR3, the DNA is TGCAGTGCTAGAGTTGGACCCCCGGGGAGGGAGACCCAGTACTTC. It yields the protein CSARVGPPGRETQYF.

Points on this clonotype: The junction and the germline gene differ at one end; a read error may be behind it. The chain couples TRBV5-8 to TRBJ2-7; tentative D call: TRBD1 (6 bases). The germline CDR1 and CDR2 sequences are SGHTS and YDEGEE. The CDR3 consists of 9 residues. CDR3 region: CASRFGQCF. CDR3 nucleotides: TGTGCCAGCAGATTCGGACAGTGCTTC.

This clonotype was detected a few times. CDR3 loop: CASSTRLGMETQYF. The CDR3 DNA follows: TGTGCCAGCAGCACCCGCTTAGGAATGGAGACCCAGTACTTC. This chain uses TRBV9 with TRBJ2-5; D unresolved. This CDR3 spans 14 amino acids. Between the trimmed V and J ends, which lost 4 bases and 5 bases, there was a span of 15 bases. The germline V gene encodes CDR1 SGDLS and CDR2 YYNGEE.

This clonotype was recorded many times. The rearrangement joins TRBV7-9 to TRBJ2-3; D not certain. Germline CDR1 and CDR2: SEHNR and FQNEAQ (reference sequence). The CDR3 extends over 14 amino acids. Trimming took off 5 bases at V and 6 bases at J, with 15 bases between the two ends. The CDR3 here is CASSATLSRDTQYF. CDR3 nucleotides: TGTGCCAGCAGCGCGACCCTAAGCCGCGATACGCAGTATTTT. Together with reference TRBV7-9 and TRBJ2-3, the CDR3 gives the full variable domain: DTGVSQNPRHKITKRGQNVTFRCDPISEHNRLYWYRQTLGQGPEFLTYFQNEAQLEKSRLLSDRFSAERPKGSFSTLEIQRTEQGDSAMYLCASSATLSRDTQYFGPGTRLTVL.

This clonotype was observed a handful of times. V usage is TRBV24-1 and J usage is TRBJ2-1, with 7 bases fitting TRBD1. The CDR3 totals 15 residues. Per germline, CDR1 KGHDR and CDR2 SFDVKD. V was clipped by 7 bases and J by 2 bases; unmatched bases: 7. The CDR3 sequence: CATSPTGFTYNEQFF. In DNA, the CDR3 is TGTGCCACCAGCCCGACAGGGTTCACCTACAATGAGCAGTTCTTC.

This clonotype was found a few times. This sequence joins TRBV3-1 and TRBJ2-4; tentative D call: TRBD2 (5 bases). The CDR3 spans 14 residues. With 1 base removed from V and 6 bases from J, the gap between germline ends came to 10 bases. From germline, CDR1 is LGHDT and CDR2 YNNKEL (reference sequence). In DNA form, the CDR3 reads TGTGCCAGCAGCCAAGGGGCCGGACTAAACATTCAGTACTTC. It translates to CASSQGAGLNIQYF.

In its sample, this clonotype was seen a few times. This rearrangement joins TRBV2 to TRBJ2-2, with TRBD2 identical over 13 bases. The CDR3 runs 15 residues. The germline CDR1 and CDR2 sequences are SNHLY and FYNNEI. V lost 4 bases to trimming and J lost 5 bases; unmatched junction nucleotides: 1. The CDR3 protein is CASSGLAGGTGELFF. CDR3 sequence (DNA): TGTGCCAGCAGTGGACTAGCGGGGGGAACCGGGGAGCTGTTTTTT.

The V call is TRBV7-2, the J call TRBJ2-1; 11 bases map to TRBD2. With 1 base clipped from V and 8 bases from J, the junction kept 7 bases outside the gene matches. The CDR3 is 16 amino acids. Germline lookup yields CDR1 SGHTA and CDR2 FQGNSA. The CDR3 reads CASSLVTLAGGHEQFF. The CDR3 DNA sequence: TGTGCCAGCAGCTTAGTTACGCTAGCGGGAGGCCATGAGCAGTTCTTC.

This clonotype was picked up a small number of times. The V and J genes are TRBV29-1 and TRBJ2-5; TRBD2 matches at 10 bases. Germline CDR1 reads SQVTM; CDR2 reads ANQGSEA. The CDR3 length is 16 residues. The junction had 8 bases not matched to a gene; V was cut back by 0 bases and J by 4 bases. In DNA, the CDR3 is TGCAGCGTTGAAGATCCCGGGACTAGCGAACGAGAGACCCAGTACTTC. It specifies CSVEDPGTSERETQYF.

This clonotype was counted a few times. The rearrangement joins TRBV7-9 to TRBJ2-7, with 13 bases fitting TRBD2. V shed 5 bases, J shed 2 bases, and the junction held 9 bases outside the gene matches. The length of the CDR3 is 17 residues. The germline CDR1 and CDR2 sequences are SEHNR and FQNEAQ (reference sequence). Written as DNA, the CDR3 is TGTGCCAGCAGCAATAGACCCGGGACTAGCGGGGCCTACGAGCAGTACTTC. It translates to CASSNRPGTSGAYEQYF.

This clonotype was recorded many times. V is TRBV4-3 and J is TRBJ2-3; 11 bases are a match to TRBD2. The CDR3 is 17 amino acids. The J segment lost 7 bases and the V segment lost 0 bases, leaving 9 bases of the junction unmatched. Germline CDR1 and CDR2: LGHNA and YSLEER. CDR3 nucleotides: TGCGCCAGCAGCCAAGAATCCGTAGCGGGGGGGAGGCATACGCAGTATTTT. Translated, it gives CASSQESVAGGRHTQYF.